This TCR beta chain was obtained from a study of shared clonotypes between healthy human individuals. Researchers drew on about 90 million PBMCs for genomic DNA from unsorted samples. Around 31,000 T cell genomes, or approximately 0.3 ug DNA, went into unsorted PBMC replicate PCRs. PBMC DNA, left unsorted, was sequenced on ten immunoSEQ deep assay plates. Clones were sequenced by immunoSEQ multiplex PCR, and TCRdb holds only the in-frame ones, with some missing. The data show about half a million clones, around 85% seen once. Sequencing used PBMCs. This receptor was identified in a woman aged 40 to 49 in good health. Some clones in this sample may be carry-over from other donors' samples.

CDR3 DNA sequence: TGTGCCAGCTCACCTGCAGCGGGCACAGATACGCAGTATTTT. Protein product: CASSPAAGTDTQYF. The chain is built from TRBV18 and TRBJ2-3; D is perhaps TRBD2 (5 bases). V lost 3 bases to trimming and J lost 1 base, with 8 bases between them. From germline, CDR1 is KGHSH and CDR2 LQKENI. This CDR3 region has 14 residues.